This T cell receptor (beta chain) was found in a study of shared clonotypes between healthy human individuals. The study's findings and limits: As a rule, naive subsets had a larger estimated richness than memory subsets.

The repertoire was sequenced with immunoSEQ multiplex PCR; TCRdb's copy has only in-frame clones and lacks some. The table includes about 2.2 million clones, about 92% detected once. Cells designated naive CD8 were CD45RO-negative and were positively selected for CCR7, with terminally differentiated effector memory CD45RA+ cells excluded. As to this clone: Its antigen is not identified.

Deletions cut 10 bases from V and 0 bases from J, with 17 bases between. Germline lookup yields CDR1 SGHTS and CDR2 YDEGEE. The CDR3 sequence is 15 residues long. Sample: naive CD8+ T cells from PBMCs. The receptor was isolated from a man aged 18 to 35 in good health. Some clones in this sample may be carry-over from other donors' samples. The rearrangement joins TRBV5-8 to TRBJ1-5, with D possibly being TRBD1 (6 bases). CDR3 protein: CAVGTDSYSNQPQHF. DNA for the CDR3: TGTGCCGTGGGGACGGACAGTTATAGCAATCAGCCCCAGCATTTT.